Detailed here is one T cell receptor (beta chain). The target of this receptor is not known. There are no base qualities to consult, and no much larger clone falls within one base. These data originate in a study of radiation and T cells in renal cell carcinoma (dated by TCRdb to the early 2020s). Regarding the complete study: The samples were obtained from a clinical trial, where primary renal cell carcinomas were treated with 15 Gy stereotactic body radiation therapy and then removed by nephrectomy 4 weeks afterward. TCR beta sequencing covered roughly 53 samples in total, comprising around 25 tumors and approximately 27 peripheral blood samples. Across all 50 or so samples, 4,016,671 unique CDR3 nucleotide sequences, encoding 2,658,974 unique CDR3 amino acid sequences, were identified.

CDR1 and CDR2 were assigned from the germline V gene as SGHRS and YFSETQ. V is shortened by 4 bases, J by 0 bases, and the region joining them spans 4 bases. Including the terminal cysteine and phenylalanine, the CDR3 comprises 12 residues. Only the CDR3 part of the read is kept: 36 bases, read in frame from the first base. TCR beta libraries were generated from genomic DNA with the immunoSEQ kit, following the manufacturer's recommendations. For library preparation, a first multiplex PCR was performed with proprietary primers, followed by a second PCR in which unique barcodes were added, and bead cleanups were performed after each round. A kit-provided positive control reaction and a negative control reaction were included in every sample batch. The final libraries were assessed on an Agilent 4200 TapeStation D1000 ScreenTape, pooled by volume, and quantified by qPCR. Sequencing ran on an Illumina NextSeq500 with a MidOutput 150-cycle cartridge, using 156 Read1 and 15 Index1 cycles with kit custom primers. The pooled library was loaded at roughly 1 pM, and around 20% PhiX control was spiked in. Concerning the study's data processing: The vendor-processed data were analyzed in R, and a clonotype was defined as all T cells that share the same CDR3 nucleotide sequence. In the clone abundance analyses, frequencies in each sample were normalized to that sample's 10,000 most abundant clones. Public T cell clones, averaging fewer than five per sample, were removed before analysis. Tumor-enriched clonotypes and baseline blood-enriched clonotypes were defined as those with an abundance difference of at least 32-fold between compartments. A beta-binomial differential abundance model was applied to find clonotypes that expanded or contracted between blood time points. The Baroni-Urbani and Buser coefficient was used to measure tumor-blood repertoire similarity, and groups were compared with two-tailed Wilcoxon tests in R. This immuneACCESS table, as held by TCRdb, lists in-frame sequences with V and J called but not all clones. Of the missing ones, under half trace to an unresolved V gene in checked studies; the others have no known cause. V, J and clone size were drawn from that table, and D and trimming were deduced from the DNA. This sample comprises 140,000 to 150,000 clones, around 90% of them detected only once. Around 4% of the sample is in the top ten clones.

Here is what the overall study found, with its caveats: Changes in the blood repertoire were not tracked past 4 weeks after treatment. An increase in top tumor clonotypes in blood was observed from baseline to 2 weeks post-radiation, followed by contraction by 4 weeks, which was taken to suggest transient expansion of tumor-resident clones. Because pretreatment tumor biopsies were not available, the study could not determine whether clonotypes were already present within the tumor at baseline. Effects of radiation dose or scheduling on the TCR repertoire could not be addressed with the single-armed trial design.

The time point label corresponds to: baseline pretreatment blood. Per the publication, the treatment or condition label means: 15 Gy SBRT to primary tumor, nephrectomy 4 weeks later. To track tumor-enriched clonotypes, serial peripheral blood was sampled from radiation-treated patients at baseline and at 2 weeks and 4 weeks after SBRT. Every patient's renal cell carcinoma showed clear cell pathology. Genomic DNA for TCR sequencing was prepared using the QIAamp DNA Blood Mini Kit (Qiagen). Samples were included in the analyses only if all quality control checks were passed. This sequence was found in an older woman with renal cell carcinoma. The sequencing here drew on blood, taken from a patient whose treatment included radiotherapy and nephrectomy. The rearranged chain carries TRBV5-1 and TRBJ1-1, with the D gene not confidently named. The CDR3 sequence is CASSLMNTEAFF. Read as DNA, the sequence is TGCGCCAGCAGCCTCATGAACACTGAAGCTTTCTTT.